Listed here are 10 T cell receptor beta chains from one sample, sequenced in a study of T cells after yellow fever vaccination. TCRdb passed the 5' RACE reads through MiXCR, listing each CDR3 protein once. The sample yields approximately 510,000 distinct CDR3 sequences, 21% seen once. Sample: PBMCs, taken approximately 20 days after the first yellow fever vaccination. These receptors were taken from a man younger than 30 who received the YFV17D yellow fever vaccine.

This clonotype showed up many times. The rearrangement uses TRBV7-9 and TRBJ2-5; D might be TRBD2 (5 bases). This CDR3 spans 13 amino acids. Per the germline V gene, CDR1 is SEHNR and CDR2 is FQNEAQ (reference sequence). Trimming removed 7 bases from V and 2 bases from J, with 11 bases in between. The CDR3 DNA is TGTGCCAGCACCCGAGGGAGACAAGAGACCCAGTACTTC. Amino acid sequence: CASTRGRQETQYF.

This clonotype was seen more than once but under ten times. V is TRBV6-1 and J is TRBJ2-7; 7 bases fit TRBD1. V was clipped by 1 base and J by 3 bases; unmatched bases: 3. This CDR3 region has 14 residues. The germline V gene encodes CDR1 MNHNS and CDR2 SASEGT. The CDR3 DNA follows: TGTGCCAGCAGTGAAGGGACAGGATACTACGAGCAGTACGTC. Its translation: CASSEGTGYYEQYV.

This clonotype was seen repeatedly, ten times or more. This chain connects TRBV7-2 to TRBJ2-3; 8 nucleotides agree with TRBD2. The CDR3 length is 15 residues. V shed 5 bases and J 6 bases; nucleotides not matched to a gene: 10. Germline lookup yields CDR1 SGHTA and CDR2 FQGNSA. The CDR3 DNA sequence: TGTGCCAGCAGCGTTCCACGGGGGGGTCTGGATACGCAGTATTTT. Translated: CASSVPRGGLDTQYF.

The chain is built from TRBV6-5 and TRBJ1-1; 8 bases agree with TRBD1. The germline V gene has CDR1 MNHEY and CDR2 SVGAGI. The CDR3 is made up of 15 amino acids. With 3 bases clipped from V and 2 bases from J, the junction kept 5 bases outside the gene matches. CDR3 residues: CASSYGQGVNTEAFF. The CDR3 DNA reads TGTGCCAGCAGTTATGGACAGGGAGTTAACACTGAAGCTTTCTTT.

The chain has TRBV4-1 and TRBJ1-4, with 8 nucleotides matching TRBD1. CDR1 and CDR2 from the germline V gene are MGHRA and YSYEKL. The CDR3 is made up of 16 amino acids. The V gene end was trimmed by 3 bases and the J gene end by 7 bases; junction bases not matched to a gene: 10. CDR3 bases: TGCGCCAGCAGCCACCTTCTGGACAGGGCCGGTGAAAAACTGTTTTTT. This codes for CASSHLLDRAGEKLFF.

This clonotype was seen only a few times. The chain has TRBV20-1 and TRBJ1-1; maybe TRBD1 (5 bases). V was pared by 4 bases and J by 11 bases, with 11 bases between. CDR1 DFQATT and CDR2 SNEGSKA come from the germline V gene (reference sequence). The CDR3 loop spans 10 amino acids. CDR3 coding DNA: TGCAGTGCTAAGGGCAGGGCCGCTTTCTTT. Translated: CSAKGRAAFF.

This clonotype was picked up a small number of times. The rearrangement uses TRBV29-1 and TRBJ2-3; D perhaps matches TRBD2 (7 bases). This CDR3 has 14 residues. The V end was cut by 6 bases, the J end by 5 bases, with 18 bases between. Germline lookup yields CDR1 SQVTM and CDR2 ANQGSEA. CDR3 region: CSVEGGGHGDTQYF. The CDR3 DNA reads TGCAGCGTCGAGGGGGGGGGGCATGGAGATACGCAGTATTTT.

The chain carries TRBV4-3 and TRBJ1-1; D is uncertain. Trimming shortened V by 1 base and J by 3 bases, and 12 bases separated the two germline ends. The CDR3 is 15 amino acids. Germline V gene data show CDR1 as LGHNA and CDR2 as YSLEER. The CDR3 DNA reads as TGCGCCAGCAGCCAAGGGGTCGTAGGCCACACTGAAGCTTTCTTT. It translates to CASSQGVVGHTEAFF.

V is TRBV7-8 and J is TRBJ2-1; 8 nucleotides match TRBD1. CDR3 length: 14 amino acids. With 4 bases clipped from V and 6 bases from J, the junction kept 5 bases outside the gene matches. The germline gives CDR1 SGHVS, CDR2 FQNEAQ. The CDR3 region is CASSSQGVGNEQFF. The CDR3 DNA reads as TGTGCCAGCAGCTCACAGGGGGTCGGCAATGAGCAGTTCTTC.

This clonotype has a handful of counts. The chain is built from TRBV5-1 and TRBJ2-4; D gene unclear. Germline CDR1 is SGHRS and CDR2 is YFSETQ. The length of the CDR3 is 12 residues. The V end was cut by 3 bases, the J end by 9 bases, with 10 bases between. DNA of the CDR3: TGCGCCAGCAGCTCAAATTGGGGCATTCAGTACTTC. It codes for CASSSNWGIQYF.